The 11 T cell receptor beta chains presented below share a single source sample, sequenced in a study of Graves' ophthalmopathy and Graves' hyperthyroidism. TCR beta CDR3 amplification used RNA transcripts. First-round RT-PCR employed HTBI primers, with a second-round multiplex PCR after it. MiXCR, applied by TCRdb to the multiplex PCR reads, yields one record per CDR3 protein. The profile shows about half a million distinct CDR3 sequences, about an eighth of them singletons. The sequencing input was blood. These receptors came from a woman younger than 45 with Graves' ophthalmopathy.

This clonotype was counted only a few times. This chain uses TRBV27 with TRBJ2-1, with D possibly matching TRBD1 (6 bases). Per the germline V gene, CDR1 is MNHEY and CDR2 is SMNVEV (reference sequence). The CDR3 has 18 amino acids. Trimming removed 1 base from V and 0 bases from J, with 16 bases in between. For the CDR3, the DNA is TGTGCCAGCAGTTTATTAGGCCCCTGGGGGCCCTCCTACAATGAGCAGTTCTTC. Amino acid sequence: CASSLLGPWGPSYNEQFF.

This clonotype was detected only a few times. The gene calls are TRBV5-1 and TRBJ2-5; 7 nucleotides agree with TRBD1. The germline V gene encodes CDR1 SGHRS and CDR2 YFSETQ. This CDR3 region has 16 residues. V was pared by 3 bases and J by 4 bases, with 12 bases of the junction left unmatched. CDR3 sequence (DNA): TGCGCCAGCAGCTCCGGGACAGCAAATCCGGGAGAGACCCAGTACTTC. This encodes CASSSGTANPGETQYF.

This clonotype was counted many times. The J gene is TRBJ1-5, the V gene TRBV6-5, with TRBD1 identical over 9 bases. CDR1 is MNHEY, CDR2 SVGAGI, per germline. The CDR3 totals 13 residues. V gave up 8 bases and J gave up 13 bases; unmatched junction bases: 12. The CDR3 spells CASQSGQGRSQHF. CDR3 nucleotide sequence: TGTGCCAGCCAGAGTGGACAGGGGCGGTCTCAGCATTTT.

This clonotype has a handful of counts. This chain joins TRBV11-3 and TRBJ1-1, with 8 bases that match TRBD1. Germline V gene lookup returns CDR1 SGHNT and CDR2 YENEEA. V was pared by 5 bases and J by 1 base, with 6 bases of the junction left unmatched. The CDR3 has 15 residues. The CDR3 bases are TGTGCCAGCAGCCGATCCGGGACAGGGAACACTGAAGCTTTCTTT. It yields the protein CASSRSGTGNTEAFF. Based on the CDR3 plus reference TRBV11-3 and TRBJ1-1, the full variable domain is EAGVVQSPRYKIIEKKQPVAFWCNPISGHNTLYWYLQNLGQGPELLIRYENEEAVDDSQLPKDRFSAERLKGVDSTLKIQPAELGDSAVYLCASSRSGTGNTEAFFGQGTRLTVV.

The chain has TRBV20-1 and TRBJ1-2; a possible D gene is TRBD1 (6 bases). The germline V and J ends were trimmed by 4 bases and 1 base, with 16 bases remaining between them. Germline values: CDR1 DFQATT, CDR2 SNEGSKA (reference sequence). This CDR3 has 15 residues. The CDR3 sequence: CSAIPPTGVNYGYTF. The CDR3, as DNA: TGCAGTGCTATACCGCCGACAGGTGTTAACTATGGCTACACCTTC.

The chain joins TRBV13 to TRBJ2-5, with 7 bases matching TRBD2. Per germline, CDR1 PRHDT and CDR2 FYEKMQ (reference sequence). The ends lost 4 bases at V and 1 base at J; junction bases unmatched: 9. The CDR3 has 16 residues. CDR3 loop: CASSSRHTGGQETQYF. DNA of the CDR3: TGTGCCAGCAGCTCCCGGCACACGGGGGGCCAAGAGACCCAGTACTTC.

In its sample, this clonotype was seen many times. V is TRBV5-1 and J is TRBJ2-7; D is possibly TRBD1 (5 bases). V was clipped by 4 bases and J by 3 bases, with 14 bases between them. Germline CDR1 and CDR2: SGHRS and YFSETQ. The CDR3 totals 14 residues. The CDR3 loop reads CASSPERGRYEQYF. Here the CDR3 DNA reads TGCGCCAGCAGCCCAGAAAGGGGCCGCTACGAGCAGTACTTC.

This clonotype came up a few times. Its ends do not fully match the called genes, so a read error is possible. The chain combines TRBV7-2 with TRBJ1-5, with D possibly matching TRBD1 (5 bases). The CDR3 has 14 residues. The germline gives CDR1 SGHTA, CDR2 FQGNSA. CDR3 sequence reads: CASSLVGGGQPPHF. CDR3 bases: TGTGCCAGCAGCTTAGTTGGCGGGGGTCAGCCCCCGCATTTT.

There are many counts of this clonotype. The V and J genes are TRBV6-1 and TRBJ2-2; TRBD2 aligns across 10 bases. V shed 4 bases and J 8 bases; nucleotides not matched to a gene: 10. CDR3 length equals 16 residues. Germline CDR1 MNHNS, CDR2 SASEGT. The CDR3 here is CASSGLAGTLRGELFF. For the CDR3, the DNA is TGTGCCAGCAGTGGACTAGCGGGCACCCTAAGAGGGGAGCTGTTTTTT.

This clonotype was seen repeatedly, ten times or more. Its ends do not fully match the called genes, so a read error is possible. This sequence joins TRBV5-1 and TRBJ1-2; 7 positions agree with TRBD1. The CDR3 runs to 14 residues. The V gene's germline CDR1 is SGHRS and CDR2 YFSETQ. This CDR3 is CARSLGTANYGYTF. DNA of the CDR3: TGCGCCCGCAGCTTGGGGACAGCGAACTATGGCTACACCTTC.

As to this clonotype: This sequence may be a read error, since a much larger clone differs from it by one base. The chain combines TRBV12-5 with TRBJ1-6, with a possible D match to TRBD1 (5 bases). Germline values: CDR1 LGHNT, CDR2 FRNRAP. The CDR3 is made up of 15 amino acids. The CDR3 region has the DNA TGTGCTAGTGGTCCAGGGAGCTCCTATAATTCACACCTCCACTTT. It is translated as CASGPGSSYNSHLHF.